This T cell receptor (beta chain) was found in a study of CD8 T cells in Susac syndrome. Trimming shortened V by 7 bases and J by 0 bases, and 18 bases separated the two germline ends. Germline-derived CDR1 and CDR2 are MNHNS and SASEGT. This CDR3 has 17 amino acids. Negative isolation was used for CD8+ and CD4+ T cells and FACS enrichment for TEMRA cells. An input of about 0.5 to 1 ug of RNA was subjected to reverse transcription using random hexamers. immunoSEQ multiplex PCR amplified TCR beta CDR3 across 54 Vbeta, 13 Jbeta. MiXCR, applied by TCRdb to the immunoSEQ multiplex PCR reads, yields one record per CDR3 protein. The sample consists of 85,000 to 90,000 distinct CDR3 sequences, over 80% of them appearing once.

This chain joins TRBV6-1 and TRBJ2-2; a weak D match, TRBD1 (6 bases). This TCR derives from a human donor in good health. Material for sequencing was CD8+ T cells from PBMCs. The CDR3, as DNA: TGTGCCAGCACACCAGGGGTTTGGTCCGCGAACACCGGGGAGCTGTTTTTT. It yields the protein CASTPGVWSANTGELFF.